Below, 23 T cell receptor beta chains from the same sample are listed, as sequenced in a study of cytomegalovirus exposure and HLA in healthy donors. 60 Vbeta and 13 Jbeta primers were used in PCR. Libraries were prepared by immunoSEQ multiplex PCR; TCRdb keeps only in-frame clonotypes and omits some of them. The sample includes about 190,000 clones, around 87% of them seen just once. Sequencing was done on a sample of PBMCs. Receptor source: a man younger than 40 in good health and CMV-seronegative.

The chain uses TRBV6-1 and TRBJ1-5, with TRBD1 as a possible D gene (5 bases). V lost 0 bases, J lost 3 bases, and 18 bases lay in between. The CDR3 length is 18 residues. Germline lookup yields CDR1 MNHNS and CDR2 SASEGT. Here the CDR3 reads CASSEAPKQEIINQPQHF. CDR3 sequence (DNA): TGTGCCAGCAGTGAAGCGCCGAAACAGGAGATTATCAATCAGCCCCAGCATTTT.

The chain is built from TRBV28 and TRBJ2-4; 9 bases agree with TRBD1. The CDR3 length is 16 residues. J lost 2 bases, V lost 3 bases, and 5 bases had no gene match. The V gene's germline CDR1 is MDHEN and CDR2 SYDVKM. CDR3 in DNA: TGTGCCAGCAGTTTGGGAGGGACAGGGACCAAAAACATTCAGTACTTC. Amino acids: CASSLGGTGTKNIQYF. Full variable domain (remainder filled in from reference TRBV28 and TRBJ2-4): DVKVTQSSRYLVKRTGEKVFLECVQDMDHENMFWYRQDPGLGLRLIYFSYDVKMKEKGDIPEGYSVSREKKERFSLILESASTNQTSMYLCASSLGGTGTKNIQYFGAGTRLSVL.

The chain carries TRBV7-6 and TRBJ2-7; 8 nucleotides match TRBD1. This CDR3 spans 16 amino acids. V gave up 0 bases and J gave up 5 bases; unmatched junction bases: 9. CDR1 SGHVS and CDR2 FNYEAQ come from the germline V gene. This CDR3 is CASSLAYRDRPDEQYF. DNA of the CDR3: TGTGCCAGCAGCTTAGCTTACCGGGACAGGCCGGACGAGCAGTACTTC.

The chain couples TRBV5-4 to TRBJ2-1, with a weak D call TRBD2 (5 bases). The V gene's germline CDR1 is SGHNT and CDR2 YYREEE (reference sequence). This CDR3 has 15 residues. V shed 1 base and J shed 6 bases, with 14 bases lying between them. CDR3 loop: CASSLFPSGGNEQFF. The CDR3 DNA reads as TGTGCCAGCAGCTTGTTTCCCAGCGGAGGCAATGAGCAGTTCTTC.

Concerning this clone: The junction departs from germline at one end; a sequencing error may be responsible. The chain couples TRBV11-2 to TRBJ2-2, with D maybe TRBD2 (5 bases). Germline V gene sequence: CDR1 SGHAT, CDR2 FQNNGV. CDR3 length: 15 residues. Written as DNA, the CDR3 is TGTGCCAGCAGCTTAGACGCCCTGGGGAACGGGAAGCTGTTTTTT. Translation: CASSLDALGNGKLFF.

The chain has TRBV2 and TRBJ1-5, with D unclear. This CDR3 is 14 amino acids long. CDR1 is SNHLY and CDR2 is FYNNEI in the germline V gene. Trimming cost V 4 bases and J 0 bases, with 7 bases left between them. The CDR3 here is CASSAYSSNQPQHF. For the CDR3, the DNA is TGTGCCAGCAGTGCGTATAGTAGCAATCAGCCCCAGCATTTT.

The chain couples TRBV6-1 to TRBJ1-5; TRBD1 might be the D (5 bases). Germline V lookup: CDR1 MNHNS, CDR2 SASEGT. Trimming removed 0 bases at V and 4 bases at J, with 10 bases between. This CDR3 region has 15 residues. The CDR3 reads CASSEARGGNQPQHF. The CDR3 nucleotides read TGTGCCAGCAGTGAAGCGCGGGGGGGGAATCAGCCCCAGCATTTT.

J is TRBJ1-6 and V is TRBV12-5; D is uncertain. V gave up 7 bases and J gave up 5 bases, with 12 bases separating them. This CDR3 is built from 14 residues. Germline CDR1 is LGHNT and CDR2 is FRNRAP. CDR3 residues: CASDCREDNSPLHF. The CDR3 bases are TGTGCTAGTGATTGTCGGGAGGATAATTCACCCCTCCACTTT. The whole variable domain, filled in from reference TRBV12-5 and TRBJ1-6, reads DARVTQTPRHKVTEMGQEVTMRCQPILGHNTVFWYRQTMMQGLELLAYFRNRAPLDDSGMPKDRFSAEMPDATLATLKIQPSEPRDSAVYFCASDCREDNSPLHFGNGTRLTVT.

CDR3 sequence: CASSPRGQGYSPLHF. CDR3 nucleotides: TGTGCCAGCAGCCCTCGAGGACAGGGTTATTCACCCCTCCACTTT. This chain links TRBV7-9 with TRBJ1-6; 8 bases are a match to TRBD1. V trimming: 5 bases; J trimming: 8 bases; junction bases outside the gene matches: 8. The CDR3 spans 15 residues. Looked up from germline, CDR1 is SEHNR and CDR2 is FQNEAQ (reference sequence). Drawing the rest from reference TRBV7-9 and TRBJ1-6, the complete variable domain is DTGVSQNPRHKITKRGQNVTFRCDPISEHNRLYWYRQTLGQGPEFLTYFQNEAQLEKSRLLSDRFSAERPKGSFSTLEIQRTEQGDSAMYLCASSPRGQGYSPLHFGNGTRLTVT.

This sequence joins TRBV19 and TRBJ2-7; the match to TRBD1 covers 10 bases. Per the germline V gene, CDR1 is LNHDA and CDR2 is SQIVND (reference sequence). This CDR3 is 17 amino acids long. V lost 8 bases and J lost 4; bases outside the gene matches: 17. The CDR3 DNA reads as TGTGCCAGTCCTCCTAGGCAAAGCGGGGACAGGGGATACGAGCAGTACTTC. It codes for CASPPRQSGDRGYEQYF.

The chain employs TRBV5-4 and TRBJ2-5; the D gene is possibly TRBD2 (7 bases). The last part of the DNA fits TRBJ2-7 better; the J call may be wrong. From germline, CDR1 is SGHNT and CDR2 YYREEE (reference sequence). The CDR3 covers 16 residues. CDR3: CASSLPGGGAQYEQYF. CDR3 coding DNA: TGTGCCAGCAGCTTGCCTGGGGGGGGCGCCCAGTACGAGCAGTACTTC.

The chain's CDR3 is CASSSSGVLRGYTF. The CDR3 nucleotides are TGTGCCAGCAGTTCCTCCGGGGTCCTAAGGGGCTACACCTTC. The rearrangement uses TRBV28 and TRBJ1-2; D gene unclear. V lost 4 bases, J lost 8 bases, and 17 bases lay in between. This CDR3 is 14 amino acids long. Germline V lookup: CDR1 MDHEN, CDR2 SYDVKM.

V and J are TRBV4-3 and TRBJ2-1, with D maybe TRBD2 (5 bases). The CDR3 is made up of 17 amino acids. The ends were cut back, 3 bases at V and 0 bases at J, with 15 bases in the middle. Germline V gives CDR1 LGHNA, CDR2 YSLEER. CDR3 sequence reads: CASSQGLPGSSYNEQFF. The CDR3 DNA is TGCGCCAGCAGCCAGGGCCTTCCGGGGAGCTCCTACAATGAGCAGTTCTTC.

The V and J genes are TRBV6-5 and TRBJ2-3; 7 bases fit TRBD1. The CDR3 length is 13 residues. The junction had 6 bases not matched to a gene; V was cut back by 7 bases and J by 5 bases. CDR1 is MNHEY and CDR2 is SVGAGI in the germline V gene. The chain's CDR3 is CASTKTGRDTQYF. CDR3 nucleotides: TGTGCCAGCACTAAGACAGGGAGAGATACGCAGTATTTT.

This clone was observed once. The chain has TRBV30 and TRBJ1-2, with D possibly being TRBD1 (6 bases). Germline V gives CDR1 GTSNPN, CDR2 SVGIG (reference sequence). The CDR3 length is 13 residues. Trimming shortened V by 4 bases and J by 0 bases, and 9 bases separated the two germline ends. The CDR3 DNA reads TGTGCCTGGACTGACAGGACTAACTATGGCTACACCTTC. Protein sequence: CAWTDRTNYGYTF. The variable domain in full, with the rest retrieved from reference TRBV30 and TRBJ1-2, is SQTIHQWPATLVQPVGSPLSLECTVEGTSNPNLYWYRQAAGRGLQLLFYSVGIGQISSEVPQNLSASRPQDRQFILSSKKLLLSDSGFYLCAWTDRTNYGYTFGSGTRLTVV.

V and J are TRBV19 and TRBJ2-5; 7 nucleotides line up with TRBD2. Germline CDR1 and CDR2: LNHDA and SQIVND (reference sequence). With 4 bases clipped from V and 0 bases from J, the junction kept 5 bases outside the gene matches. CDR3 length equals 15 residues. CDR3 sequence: CASSKNGGNQETQYF. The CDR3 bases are TGTGCCAGTAGTAAAAACGGGGGGAACCAAGAGACCCAGTACTTC.

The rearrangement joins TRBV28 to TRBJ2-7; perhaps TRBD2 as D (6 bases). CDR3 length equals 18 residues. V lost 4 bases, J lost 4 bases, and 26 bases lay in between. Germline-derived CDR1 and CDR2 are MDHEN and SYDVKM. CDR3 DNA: TGTGCCAGCAGTTGGGTGTTTGGTGGGTCCGGGGGATCATACGAGCAGTACTTC. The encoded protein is CASSWVFGGSGGSYEQYF.

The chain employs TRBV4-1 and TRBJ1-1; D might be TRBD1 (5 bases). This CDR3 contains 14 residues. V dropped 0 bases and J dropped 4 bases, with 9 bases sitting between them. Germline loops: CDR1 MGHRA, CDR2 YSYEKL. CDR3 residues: CASSQDRVGTEAFF. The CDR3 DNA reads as TGCGCCAGCAGCCAAGACAGGGTCGGCACTGAAGCTTTCTTT.

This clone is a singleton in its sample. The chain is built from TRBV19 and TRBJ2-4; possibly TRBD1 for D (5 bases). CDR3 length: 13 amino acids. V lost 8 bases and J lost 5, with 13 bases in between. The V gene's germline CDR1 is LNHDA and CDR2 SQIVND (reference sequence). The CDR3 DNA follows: TGTGCCAGTCGTAGGGTAGGGGAAAACATTCAGTACTTC. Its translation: CASRRVGENIQYF.

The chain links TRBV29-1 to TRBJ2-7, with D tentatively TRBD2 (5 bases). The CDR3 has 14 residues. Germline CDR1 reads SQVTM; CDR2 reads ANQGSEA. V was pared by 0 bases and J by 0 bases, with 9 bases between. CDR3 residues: CSVEDQRYSYEQYF. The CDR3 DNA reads TGCAGCGTTGAAGATCAGCGGTACTCCTACGAGCAGTACTTC.

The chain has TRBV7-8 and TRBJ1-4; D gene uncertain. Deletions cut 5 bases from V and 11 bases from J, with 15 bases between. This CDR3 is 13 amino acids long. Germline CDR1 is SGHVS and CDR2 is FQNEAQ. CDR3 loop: CASSQSSPGKLFF. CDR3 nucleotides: TGTGCCAGCAGCCAATCAAGTCCCGGGAAACTGTTTTTT.

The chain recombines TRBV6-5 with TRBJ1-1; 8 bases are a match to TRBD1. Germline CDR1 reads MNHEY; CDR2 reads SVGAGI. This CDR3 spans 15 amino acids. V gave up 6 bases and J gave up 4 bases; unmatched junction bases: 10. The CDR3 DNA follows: TGTGCCAGCAGCAAGGACAGGGTCCGGGGCACTGAAGCTTTCTTT. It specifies CASSKDRVRGTEAFF.

CDR3 amino acids: CASSKASSYEQYF. As DNA, the CDR3 is TGTGCCAGCAGCAAAGCTAGTTCCTACGAGCAGTACTTC. V usage is TRBV21-1 and J usage is TRBJ2-7; the D call TRBD2 from the table was never checked on the DNA. TRBV21-1 is deemed a pseudogene. This CDR3 has 13 residues.